The entry below gives a single TCR beta chain sequence along with its context. Its antigen is unidentified. TCRdb fed the reads into MiXCR, producing one record per CDR3 protein. There are hundreds of thousands of distinct CDR3 sequences in the sample; over 20% occur only once, and 15% to 20% lies in the top ten. This record belongs to a study of T cell repertoires in cytomegalovirus infection. Across the whole study: Signatures in public TCR beta sequences pointed to both CMV infection and matching HLA type.

The CDR3 spans 13 residues. Germline V lookup: CDR1 SEHNR, CDR2 FQNEAQ (reference sequence). V was pared by 3 bases and J by 7 bases, with 3 bases of the junction left unmatched. Whole-study results and caveats: CMV-specific TCR beta clonotypes restricted by HLA-C were the ones dominating the ex vivo response.

V is TRBV7-9 and J is TRBJ2-1; 7 bases align to TRBD2. Source material: CD8+ T cells from PBMCs. The clonotype was recovered from a human donor in good health (CMV status not recorded). Some clones in this sample may be carry-over from other donors' samples. The CDR3 sequence: CASSFGTKNEQFF. CDR3 bases: TGTGCCAGCAGCTTTGGGACTAAGAATGAGCAGTTCTTC. Filled out from reference TRBV7-9 and TRBJ2-1, the complete variable domain reads DTGVSQNPRHKITKRGQNVTFRCDPISEHNRLYWYRQTLGQGPEFLTYFQNEAQLEKSRLLSDRFSAERPKGSFSTLEIQRTEQGDSAMYLCASSFGTKNEQFFGPGTRLTVL.